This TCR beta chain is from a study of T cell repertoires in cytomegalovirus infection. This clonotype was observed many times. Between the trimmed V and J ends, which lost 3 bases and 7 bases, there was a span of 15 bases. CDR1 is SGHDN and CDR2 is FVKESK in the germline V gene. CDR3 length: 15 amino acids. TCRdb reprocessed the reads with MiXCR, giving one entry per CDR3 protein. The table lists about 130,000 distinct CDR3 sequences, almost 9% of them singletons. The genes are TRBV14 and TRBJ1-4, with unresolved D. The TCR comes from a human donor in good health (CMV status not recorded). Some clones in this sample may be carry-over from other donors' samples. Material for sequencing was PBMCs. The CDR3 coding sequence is TGTGCCAGCAGCCATATTAAAGGAGCCTCTGAAAAACTGTTTTTT. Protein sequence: CASSHIKGASEKLFF. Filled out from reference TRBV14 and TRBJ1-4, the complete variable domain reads EAGVTQFPSHSVIEKGQTVTLRCDPISGHDNLYWYRRVMGKEIKFLLHFVKESKQDESGMPNNRFLAERTGGTYSTLKVQPAELEDSGVYFCASSHIKGASEKLFFGSGTQLSVL.